These 23 T cell receptor beta chains were sequenced from one sample in a study of Tregs in tolerant kidney transplant recipients. Measured with immunoSEQ multiplex PCR; TCRdb has only the in-frame clones, and not every one. The sample data list 30,000 or so clones. Sequenced material: CD8+ T cells from blood, taken before the transplant. These receptors all stem from a human donor who received a combined kidney and bone marrow transplant.

To note about this clone: The read falls 3 residues short of the CDR3 end, and the missing part is taken from the germline J gene. V usage is TRBV29-1 and J usage is TRBJ2-6, with 7 bases lining up with TRBD2. Germline loops: CDR1 SQVTM, CDR2 ANQGSEA. The junction had 15 bases not matched to a gene; V was cut back by 7 bases and J by 0 bases. The length of the CDR3 is 18 residues. The CDR3 bases that were read are TGCAGCGCCCTAGCGGCAGTTCGGGAACTCTCTGGGGCCAACGTC. It encodes CSALAAVRELSGANV. The CDR3, in full, reads CSALAAVRELSGANVLTF.

A note on this clone: The CDR3 end falls 3 residues outside the read, so it is completed with the germline J gene. The rearrangement uses TRBV20-1 and TRBJ2-7; the match to TRBD1 covers 9 bases. CDR1 is DFQATT and CDR2 is SNEGSKA in the germline V gene (reference sequence). J gave up 2 bases and V 7 bases, and 6 bases lay outside the gene matches. The CDR3 covers 13 residues. Partial CDR3 DNA: TGCAGTGTAATCGGGACAGGGACCTACGAG. This sequence encodes CSVIGTGTYE. Given in full, the CDR3 is CSVIGTGTYEQYF.

About this clone itself: The sequenced fragment ends 3 residues before the CDR3 boundary, so the rest is inferred from the germline J gene. The chain links TRBV5-4 to TRBJ1-5; 10 nucleotides line up with TRBD1. The CDR3 totals 14 residues. Germline V gives CDR1 SGHNT, CDR2 YYREEE (reference sequence). Partial CDR3 DNA: TGTGCCAGCAGCCTGGGACAGGGGAACGAACCC. The encoded protein is CASSLGQGNEP. In full, the CDR3 reads CASSLGQGNEPQHF.

Points on this clone: The read halts 3 residues ahead of the CDR3 end, with the missing end drawn from the germline J gene. The chain has TRBV20-1 and TRBJ2-1, with 11 nucleotides matching TRBD2. This CDR3 has 19 residues. CDR1 is DFQATT, CDR2 SNEGSKA, per germline (reference sequence). V trimming: 3 bases; J trimming: 3 bases; junction bases outside the gene matches: 16. CDR3 protein: CSARDLAGGSGPFYNEQFF. The part of the CDR3 DNA that was read is TGCAGTGCTAGGGATCTAGCGGGAGGCTCAGGGCCTTTCTACAATGAG.

With respect to this clone: With the read ending 3 residues before the CDR3 end, the germline J gene is used to fill in that end. The chain carries TRBV19 and TRBJ2-1, with 8 bases that match TRBD2. CDR3 size: 16 residues. Per the germline V gene, CDR1 is LNHDA and CDR2 is SQIVND (reference sequence). V lost 3 bases and J lost 4; bases outside the gene matches: 8. The CDR3 is CASSISGGISYNEQFF. The sequenced part of the CDR3 DNA is TGTGCCAGTAGTATTTCGGGGGGGATTTCTTACAATGAG.

As concerns this clone: The read finishes 3 residues shy of the CDR3 end, and the germline J gene is used to complete it. The rearrangement uses TRBV6-1 and TRBJ2-5, with TRBD1 matching 7 bases. The length of the CDR3 is 16 residues. Germline lookup yields CDR1 MNHNS and CDR2 SASEGT. Trimming cost V 3 bases and J 3 bases; bases outside gene matches: 10. CDR3 DNA (partial): TGTGCCAGCAGTGAGCCGGCCAGGGGGTTGGAAGAGACC. Protein sequence: CASSEPARGLEET. The whole CDR3 reads CASSEPARGLEETQYF.

Details on this clone: The read finishes 3 residues shy of the CDR3 end, and the germline J gene is used to complete it. The V and J genes are TRBV7-9 and TRBJ2-5, with 7 bases matching TRBD1. CDR1 and CDR2 from the germline V gene are SEHNR and FQNEAQ (reference sequence). Trimming took 2 bases from V and 3 from J; bases not matched to a gene: 3. There are 14 residues in the CDR3. The part of the CDR3 DNA that was read is TGTGCCAGCAGCTTAAGGGACAGAAAAGAGACC. It yields the protein CASSLRDRKET. The CDR3 reads in full as CASSLRDRKETQYF.

Note on this clone: The DNA ends 3 residues before the CDR3 does, and the rest of the CDR3 is filled in from the germline J gene. This chain joins TRBV30 and TRBJ2-1; D gene uncertain. V was shortened by 1 base and J by 0 bases, with 13 bases between the two germline ends. This CDR3 is 16 amino acids long. Germline V lookup: CDR1 GTSNPN, CDR2 SVGIG (reference sequence). CDR3 DNA (partial): TGTGCCTGGAGTGATGCGGCATTCACCTCCTACAATGAG. It is translated as CAWSDAAFTSYNE. The CDR3 reads in full as CAWSDAAFTSYNEQFF.

Concerning this clone: The sequence runs out 3 residues before the end of the CDR3; the remainder is reconstructed from the germline J gene. The chain is built from TRBV19 and TRBJ2-2, with D uncertain. CDR1 is LNHDA, CDR2 SQIVND, per germline (reference sequence). V lost 5 bases, J lost 6 bases, and 4 bases lay in between. CDR3 length: 11 residues. The CDR3 sequence: CASSLPGELFF. The CDR3 bases that were read are TGTGCCAGTAGTCTACCCGGGGAG.

Notes on this clone: The missing CDR3 end, 3 residues past where the read stops, is filled in from the germline J gene. The chain joins TRBV7-9 to TRBJ2-7; no clear D. Germline values: CDR1 SEHNR, CDR2 FQNEAQ (reference sequence). The V gene lost 1 base and the J gene lost 1 base, with 8 bases spanning the gap. The CDR3 length is 14 residues. Partial CDR3 DNA: TGTGCCAGCAGCTTAGATGGTAGTTCCTACGAG. Amino acids: CASSLDGSSYE. The entire CDR3 sequence reads CASSLDGSSYEQYF.

A word on this clone: The read comes to an end 3 residues before the CDR3 does, leaving the germline J gene to fill in the end. J is TRBJ2-2 and V is TRBV7-3; D is ambiguous. The V gene's germline CDR1 is SGHTA and CDR2 FQGTGA. The V end was cut by 5 bases, the J end by 5 bases, with 9 bases between. The CDR3 length is 13 residues. CDR3 region: CASSATGTGELFF. The sequenced part of the CDR3 DNA is TGTGCCAGCAGCGCGACCGGGACCGGGGAG.

Notes on this clone: The missing CDR3 end, 3 residues past where the read stops, is filled in from the germline J gene. The rearrangement uses TRBV5-1 and TRBJ2-3; 8 nucleotides line up with TRBD2. The length of the CDR3 is 15 residues. Germline trimming cut 2 bases from V and 2 bases from J; bases unmatched to any gene: 4. In germline, CDR1 is SGHRS, CDR2 YFSETQ. CDR3 residues: CASSFTSGDTDTQYF. Partial CDR3 DNA: TGCGCCAGCAGCTTTACTAGCGGAGACACAGATACG.

With regard to this clone: The CDR3 end is not reached by the read, which stops 3 residues before it; the germline J gene fills it in. This rearrangement joins TRBV7-6 to TRBJ2-5; weak D call: TRBD1 (6 bases). The CDR3 has 15 residues. CDR1 and CDR2 (germline): SGHVS, FNYEAQ. The V end lost 6 bases, the J end lost 5 bases, and 19 bases lay between the germline ends. The CDR3 region is CASRTMTGGLETQYF. The sequenced part of the CDR3 DNA is TGTGCCAGCAGGACAATGACAGGCGGGTTGGAGACC.

For this clone: Sequencing ends 3 residues short of the CDR3 end; the germline J gene provides the rest. This chain joins TRBV18 and TRBJ1-4; 9 positions agree with TRBD1. Germline V lookup: CDR1 KGHSH, CDR2 LQKENI. The CDR3 is 16 amino acids. V was pared by 2 bases and J by 8 bases, with 9 bases of the junction left unmatched. CDR3 DNA (partial): TGTGCCAGCTCACCAGGTGAGACAGGGGGAAAAGAAAAA. Translation: CASSPGETGGKEK. The whole CDR3 region reads CASSPGETGGKEKLFF.

For this clone: The read ends 3 residues before the CDR3 terminus; that terminus is restored from the germline J gene. The chain carries TRBV20-1 and TRBJ1-5; TRBD1 agrees at 10 bases. Germline CDR1 reads DFQATT; CDR2 reads SNEGSKA (reference sequence). After removal of 5 bases from V and 4 bases from J, the junction contained 8 bases not matched to a gene. The CDR3 contains 15 residues. The part of the CDR3 DNA that was read is TGCAGTGCTGAAACCGGGACAGGGGATAATCAGCCC. Translation gives CSAETGTGDNQP. The CDR3 as a whole reads CSAETGTGDNQPQHF.

Concerning this clone: The CDR3 end falls 3 residues outside the read, so it is completed with the germline J gene. This chain links TRBV19 with TRBJ1-4, with D tentatively TRBD1 (6 bases). The CDR3 contains 14 residues. V dropped 3 bases and J dropped 5 bases, with 10 bases sitting between them. Germline loops: CDR1 LNHDA, CDR2 SQIVND (reference sequence). The part of the CDR3 DNA that was read is TGTGCCAGTAGTATCCGGGACACGAATGAAAAA. Translation: CASSIRDTNEK. The full CDR3 sequence reads CASSIRDTNEKLFF.

This clone shows up as medium-sized by frequency. The CDR3 end falls 3 residues outside the read, so it is completed with the germline J gene. V gene TRBV20-1 combines with J gene TRBJ2-3; no firm D call. The CDR3 contains 17 residues. Trimming shortened V by 0 bases and J by 4 bases, and 20 bases separated the two germline ends. Germline CDR1 is DFQATT and CDR2 is SNEGSKA (reference sequence). CDR3 sequence: CSARDPQGPIRPDTQYF. The CDR3 bases that were read are TGCAGTGCTAGAGATCCGCAAGGGCCGATACGGCCAGATACG.

CDR3 DNA, as far as it was read: TGTGCCAGCAGCACCGGGACTTACGAAGAGACC. Amino acids: CASSTGTYEET. The full CDR3 protein reads CASSTGTYEETQYF. The chain couples TRBV5-4 to TRBJ2-5, with D possibly TRBD2 on 6 matching bases. The sequence runs out 3 residues before the end of the CDR3; the remainder is reconstructed from the germline J gene. In germline, CDR1 is SGHNT, CDR2 YYREEE (reference sequence). V shed 4 bases and J shed 3 bases, with 13 bases lying between them. The CDR3 length is 14 residues.

Of note for this clone: The read ends 3 residues shy of where the CDR3 ends; the end is completed using the germline J gene. The chain has TRBV10-2 and TRBJ2-7; D may be TRBD1 or TRBD2 (6 bases each). The CDR3 loop spans 13 amino acids. Germline V CDR1 and CDR2: WSHSY, SAAADI. V was pared by 6 bases and J by 4 bases, with 13 bases between. The DNA read from the CDR3 is TGCGCCAGCAGAGAGGGGGGCCAGTACGAG. Translating gives CASREGGQYE. Given in full, the CDR3 is CASREGGQYEQYF.

Notes on this clone: The CDR3 is cut off 3 residues early in the read; its end comes from the germline J gene. The chain recombines TRBV29-1 with TRBJ1-2, with 7 bases aligning to TRBD1. CDR3 size: 13 residues. The V gene's germline CDR1 is SQVTM and CDR2 ANQGSEA. J was trimmed by 7 bases and V by 4 bases; bases with no gene match: 9. The CDR3 bases that were read are TGCAGCGTTGCCCCTCGGACAGGTCGTGGC. Translation: CSVAPRTGRG. The full CDR3 protein reads CSVAPRTGRGYTF.

In the case of this clone: The observed sequence ends 3 residues before the CDR3 terminus, with the missing tail filled in from the germline J gene. This sequence joins TRBV7-3 and TRBJ2-7, with 10 bases matching TRBD1. The CDR3 is 14 amino acids. Germline-derived CDR1 and CDR2 are SGHTA and FQGTGA. The V and J ends lost 5 bases and 4 bases, in that order; junction bases with no gene match: 5. CDR3 DNA (partial): TGTGCCAGCAGCCCCGGGACAGGGGTATACGAG. Translating gives CASSPGTGVYE. From start to end, the CDR3 is CASSPGTGVYEQYF.

Concerning this clone: The sequence runs out 3 residues before the end of the CDR3; the remainder is reconstructed from the germline J gene. The J gene is TRBJ2-7, the V gene TRBV5-1; 12 positions agree with TRBD2. The CDR3 consists of 17 residues. Germline values: CDR1 SGHRS, CDR2 YFSETQ. Trimming removed 5 bases from V and 0 bases from J; junction bases left unmatched: 9. This CDR3 is CASRRWTSGIASYEQYF. The DNA read from the CDR3 is TGCGCCAGCAGGCGTTGGACTAGCGGGATTGCCTCCTACGAG. Drawing the rest from reference TRBV5-1 and TRBJ2-7, the complete variable domain is KAGVTQTPRYLIKTRGQQVTLSCSPISGHRSVSWYQQTPGQGLQFLFEYFSETQRNKGNFPGRFSGRQFSNSRSEMNVSTLELGDSALYLCASRRWTSGIASYEQYFGPGTRLTVT.

With regard to this clone: From the germline J gene comes the end of the CDR3, since the read stops 3 residues before it. The V call is TRBV5-1, the J call TRBJ2-5; a weak D match, TRBD2 (6 bases). Per germline, CDR1 SGHRS and CDR2 YFSETQ. The CDR3 has 13 amino acids. V gave up 6 bases and J gave up 2 bases, with 11 bases separating them. CDR3 bases read: TGCGCCAGCAATGGGGGGAATCAAGAGACC. It encodes CASNGGNQET. The full CDR3 protein is CASNGGNQETQYF.